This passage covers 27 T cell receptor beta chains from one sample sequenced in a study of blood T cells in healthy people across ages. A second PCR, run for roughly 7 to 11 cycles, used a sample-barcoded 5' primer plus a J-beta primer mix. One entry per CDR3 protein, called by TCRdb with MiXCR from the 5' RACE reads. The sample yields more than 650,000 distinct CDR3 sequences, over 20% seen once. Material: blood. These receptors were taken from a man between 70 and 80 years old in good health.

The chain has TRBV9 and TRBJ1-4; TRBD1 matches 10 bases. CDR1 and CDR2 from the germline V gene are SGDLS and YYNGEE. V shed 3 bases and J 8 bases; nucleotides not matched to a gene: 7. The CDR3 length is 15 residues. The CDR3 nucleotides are TGTGCCAGCAGCGGATCCGGGACAGGGGACGAAAAACTGTTTTTT. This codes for CASSGSGTGDEKLFF.

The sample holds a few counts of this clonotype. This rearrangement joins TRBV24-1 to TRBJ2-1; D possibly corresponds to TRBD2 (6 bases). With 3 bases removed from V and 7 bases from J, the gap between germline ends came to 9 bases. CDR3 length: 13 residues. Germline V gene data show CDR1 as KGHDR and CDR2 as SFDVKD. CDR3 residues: CATSDQGRNEQFF. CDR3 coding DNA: TGTGCCACCAGTGATCAAGGGAGGAATGAGCAGTTCTTC.

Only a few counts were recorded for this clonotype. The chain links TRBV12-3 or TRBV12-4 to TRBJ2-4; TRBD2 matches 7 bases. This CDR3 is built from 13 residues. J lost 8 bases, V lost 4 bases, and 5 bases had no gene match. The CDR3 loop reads CASSSGGGDIQYF. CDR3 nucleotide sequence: TGTGCCAGCAGTTCTGGGGGGGGGGACATTCAGTACTTC.

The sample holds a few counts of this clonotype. The CDR3, as DNA: TGTGCCAGCAGTCCAATTGGGGGACTAGCGGGAAAGAGCTCCTACAATGAGCAGTTCTTC. Translating gives CASSPIGGLAGKSSYNEQFF. This chain links TRBV12-3 or TRBV12-4 with TRBJ2-1; 13 nucleotides line up with TRBD2. The V gene end was trimmed by 5 bases and the J gene end by 0 bases; junction bases not matched to a gene: 13. This CDR3 contains 20 residues.

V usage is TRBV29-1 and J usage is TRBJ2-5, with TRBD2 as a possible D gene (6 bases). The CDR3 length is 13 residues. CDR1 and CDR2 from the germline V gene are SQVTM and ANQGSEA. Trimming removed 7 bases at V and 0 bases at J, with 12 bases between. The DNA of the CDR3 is TGCAGCGCAATAGCGGAGTACCAAGAGACCCAGTACTTC. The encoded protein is CSAIAEYQETQYF.

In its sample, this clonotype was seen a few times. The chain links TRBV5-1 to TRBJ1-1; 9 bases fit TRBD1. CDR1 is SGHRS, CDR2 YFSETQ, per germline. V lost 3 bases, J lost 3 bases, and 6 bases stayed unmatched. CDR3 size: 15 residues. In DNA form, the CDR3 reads TGCGCCAGCAGCTGGACGGGGGACAGGGACACTGAAGCTTTCTTT. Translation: CASSWTGDRDTEAFF. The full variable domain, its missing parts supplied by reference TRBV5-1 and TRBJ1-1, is KAGVTQTPRYLIKTRGQQVTLSCSPISGHRSVSWYQQTPGQGLQFLFEYFSETQRNKGNFPGRFSGRQFSNSRSEMNVSTLELGDSALYLCASSWTGDRDTEAFFGQGTRLTVV.

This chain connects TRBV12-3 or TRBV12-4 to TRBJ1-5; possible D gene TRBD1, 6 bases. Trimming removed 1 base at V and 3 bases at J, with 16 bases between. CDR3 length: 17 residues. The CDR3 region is CASSLDGGGQSNQPQHF. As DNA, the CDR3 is TGTGCCAGCAGTTTAGACGGGGGCGGCCAATCCAATCAGCCCCAGCATTTT.

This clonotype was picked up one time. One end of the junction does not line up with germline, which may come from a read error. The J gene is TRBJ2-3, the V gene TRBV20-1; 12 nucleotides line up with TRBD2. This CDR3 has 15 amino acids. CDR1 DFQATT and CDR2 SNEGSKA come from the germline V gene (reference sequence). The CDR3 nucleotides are TGCAGTGCCTCTACGACTAGCGGGGGCACGGATACGCAGTATTTT. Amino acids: CSASTTSGGTDTQYF.

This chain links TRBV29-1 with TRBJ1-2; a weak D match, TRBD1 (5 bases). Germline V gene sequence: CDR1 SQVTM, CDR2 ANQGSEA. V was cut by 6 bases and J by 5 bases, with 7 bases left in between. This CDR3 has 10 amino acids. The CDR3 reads CSVQGYGYTF. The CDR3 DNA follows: TGCAGCGTCCAGGGTTATGGCTACACCTTC.

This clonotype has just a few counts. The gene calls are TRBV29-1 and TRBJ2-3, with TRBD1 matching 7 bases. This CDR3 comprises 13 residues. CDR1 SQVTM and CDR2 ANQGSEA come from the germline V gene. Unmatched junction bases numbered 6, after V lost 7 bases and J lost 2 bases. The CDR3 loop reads CSAKTGPTDTQYF. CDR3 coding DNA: TGCAGCGCAAAGACAGGGCCCACAGATACGCAGTATTTT.

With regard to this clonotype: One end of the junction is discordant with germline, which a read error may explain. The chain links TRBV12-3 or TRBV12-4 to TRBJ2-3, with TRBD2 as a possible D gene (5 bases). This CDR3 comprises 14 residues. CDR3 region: CASSLGSSADAQYF. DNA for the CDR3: TGTGCCAGCAGTTTGGGCAGTAGCGCAGATGCGCAGTATTTT.

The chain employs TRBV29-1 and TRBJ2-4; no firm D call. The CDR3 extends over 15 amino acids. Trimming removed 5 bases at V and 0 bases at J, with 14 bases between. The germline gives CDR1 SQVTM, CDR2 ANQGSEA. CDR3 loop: CSVLSRVLAKNIQYF. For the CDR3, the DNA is TGCAGCGTTTTATCTAGAGTGCTAGCCAAAAACATTCAGTACTTC.

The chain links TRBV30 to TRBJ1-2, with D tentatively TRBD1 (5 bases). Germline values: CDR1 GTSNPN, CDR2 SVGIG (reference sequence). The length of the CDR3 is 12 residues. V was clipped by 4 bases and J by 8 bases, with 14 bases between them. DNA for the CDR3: TGTGCCTGGACTTCAGGGTCTCGCGGCTACACCTTC. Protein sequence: CAWTSGSRGYTF.

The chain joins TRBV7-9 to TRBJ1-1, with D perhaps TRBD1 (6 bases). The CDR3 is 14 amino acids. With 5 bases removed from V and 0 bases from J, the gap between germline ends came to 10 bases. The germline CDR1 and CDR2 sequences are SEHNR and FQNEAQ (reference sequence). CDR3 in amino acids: CASSVGQMNTEAFF. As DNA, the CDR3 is TGTGCCAGCAGCGTAGGACAGATGAACACTGAAGCTTTCTTT.

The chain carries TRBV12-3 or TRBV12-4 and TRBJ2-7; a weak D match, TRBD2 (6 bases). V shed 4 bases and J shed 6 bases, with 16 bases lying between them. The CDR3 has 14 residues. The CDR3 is CASSYSSPAGEQYF. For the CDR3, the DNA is TGTGCCAGCAGTTACAGCTCCCCAGCGGGCGAGCAGTACTTC.

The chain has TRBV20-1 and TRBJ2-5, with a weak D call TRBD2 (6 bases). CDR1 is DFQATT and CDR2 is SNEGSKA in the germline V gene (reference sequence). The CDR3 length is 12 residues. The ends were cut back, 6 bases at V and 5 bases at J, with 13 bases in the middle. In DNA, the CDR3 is TGCAGTGCCTCTCTAGCGCGGGAGACCCAGTACTTC. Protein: CSASLARETQYF.

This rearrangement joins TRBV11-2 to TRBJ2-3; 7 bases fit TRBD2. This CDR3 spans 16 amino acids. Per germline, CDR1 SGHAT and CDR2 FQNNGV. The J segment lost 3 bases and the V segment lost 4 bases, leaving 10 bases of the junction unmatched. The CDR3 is CASSSGLEPSTDTQYF. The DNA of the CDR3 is TGTGCCAGCAGCTCAGGACTAGAACCTTCAACAGATACGCAGTATTTT.

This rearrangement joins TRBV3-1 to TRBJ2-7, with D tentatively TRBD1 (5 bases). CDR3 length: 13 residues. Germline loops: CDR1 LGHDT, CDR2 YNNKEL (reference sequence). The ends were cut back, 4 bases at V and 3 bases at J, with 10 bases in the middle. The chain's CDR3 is CASSPSGFYEQYF. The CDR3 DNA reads TGTGCCAGCAGCCCATCAGGGTTCTACGAGCAGTACTTC.

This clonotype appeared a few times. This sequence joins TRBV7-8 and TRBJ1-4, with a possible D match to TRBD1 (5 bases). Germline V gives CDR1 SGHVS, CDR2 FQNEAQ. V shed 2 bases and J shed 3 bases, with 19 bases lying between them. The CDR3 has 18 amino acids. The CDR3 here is CASSLRGLSGGANEKLFF. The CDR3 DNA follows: TGTGCCAGCAGCTTACGAGGCCTTTCGGGGGGAGCTAATGAAAAACTGTTTTTT.

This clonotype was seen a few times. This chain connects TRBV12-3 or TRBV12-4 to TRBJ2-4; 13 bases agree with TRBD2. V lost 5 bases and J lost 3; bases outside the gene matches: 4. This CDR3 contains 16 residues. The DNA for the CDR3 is TGTGCCAGCAGTAAAAGGACTAGCGGGGGCAAAAACATTCAGTACTTC. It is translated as CASSKRTSGGKNIQYF.

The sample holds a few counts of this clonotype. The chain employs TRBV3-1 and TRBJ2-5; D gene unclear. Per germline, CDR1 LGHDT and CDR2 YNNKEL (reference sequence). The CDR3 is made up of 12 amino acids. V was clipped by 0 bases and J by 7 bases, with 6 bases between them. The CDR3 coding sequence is TGTGCCAGCAGCCAAGATCCCGGGACCCAGTACTTC. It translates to CASSQDPGTQYF.

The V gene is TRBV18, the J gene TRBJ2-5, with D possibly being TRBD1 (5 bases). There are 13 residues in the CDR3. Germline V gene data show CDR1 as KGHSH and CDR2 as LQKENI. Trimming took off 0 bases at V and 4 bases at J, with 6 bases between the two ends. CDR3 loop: CASSPPQGETQYF. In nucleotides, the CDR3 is TGTGCCAGCTCACCACCCCAGGGAGAGACCCAGTACTTC. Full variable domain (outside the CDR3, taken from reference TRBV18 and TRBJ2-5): NAGVMQNPRHLVRRRGQEARLRCSPMKGHSHVYWYRQLPEEGLKFMVYLQKENIIDESGMPKERFSAEFPKEGPSILRIQQVVRGDSAAYFCASSPPQGETQYFGPGTRLLVL.

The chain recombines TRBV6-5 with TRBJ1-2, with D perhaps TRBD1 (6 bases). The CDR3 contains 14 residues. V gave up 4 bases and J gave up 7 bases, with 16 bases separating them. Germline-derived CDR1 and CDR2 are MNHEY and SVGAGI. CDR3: CASSWVGRGGGYTF. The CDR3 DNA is TGTGCCAGCAGTTGGGTCGGCAGGGGCGGTGGCTACACCTTC.

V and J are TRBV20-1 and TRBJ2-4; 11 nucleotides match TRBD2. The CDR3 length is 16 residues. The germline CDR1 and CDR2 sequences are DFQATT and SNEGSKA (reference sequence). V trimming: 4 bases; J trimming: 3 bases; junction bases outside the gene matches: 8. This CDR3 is CSAKSSGRNVKNIQYF. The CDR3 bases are TGCAGTGCTAAATCTAGCGGGAGGAATGTCAAAAACATTCAGTACTTC.

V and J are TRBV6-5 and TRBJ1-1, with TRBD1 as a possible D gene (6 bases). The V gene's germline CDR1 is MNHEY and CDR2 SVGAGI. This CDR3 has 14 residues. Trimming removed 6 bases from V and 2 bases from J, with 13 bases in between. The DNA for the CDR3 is TGTGCCAGCAGGAACAGGGAAGCTAACACTGAAGCTTTCTTT. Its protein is CASRNREANTEAFF.

The CDR3 spells CASSLAFSSGRANYGYTF. The CDR3 bases are TGTGCCAGCAGCTTGGCGTTCAGCTCGGGCAGGGCTAACTATGGCTACACCTTC. V is TRBV5-5 and J is TRBJ1-2; tentative D call: TRBD1 (5 bases). The CDR3 covers 18 residues. Germline assignment: CDR1 SGHKS and CDR2 YYEKEE (reference sequence). V lost 0 bases and J 0 bases, leaving 18 bases between the germline ends.

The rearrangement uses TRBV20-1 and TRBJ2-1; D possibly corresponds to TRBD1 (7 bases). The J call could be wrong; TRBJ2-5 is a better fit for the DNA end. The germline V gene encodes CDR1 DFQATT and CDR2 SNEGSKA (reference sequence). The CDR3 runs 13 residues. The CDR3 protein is CSAFPGGGETQYF. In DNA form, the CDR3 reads TGCAGTGCTTTCCCAGGGGGAGGAGAGACCCAGTACTTC.